These 25 T cell receptor beta chains share one sample of origin, sequenced in a study of blood T cell repertoires in COVID-19. Profiled with immunoSEQ multiplex PCR; TCRdb holds only in-frame clones, not every one. The sample contains approximately 40,000 clones, just under 90% of which appear only once. Input material: peripheral blood. Receptors originate from a man in his forties or fifties with COVID-19, enrolled during active disease.

The chain joins TRBV2 to TRBJ1-2, with TRBD1 identical over 12 bases. Germline assignment: CDR1 SNHLY and CDR2 FYNNEI. The CDR3 totals 14 residues. J was trimmed by 7 bases and V by 4 bases; bases with no gene match: 4. The CDR3 coding sequence is TGTGCCAGCAGTGGGGGACAGGGGGCAAGTGGCTACACCTTC. Its translation is CASSGGQGASGYTF.

In its sample, this clone was seen a few times. The chain carries TRBV4-1 and TRBJ2-7; TRBD2 matches 10 bases. This CDR3 is 17 amino acids long. Germline V lookup: CDR1 MGHRA, CDR2 YSYEKL. J was trimmed by 7 bases and V by 2 bases; bases with no gene match: 14. CDR3 protein: CASSQTPLAGGRGEQYF. CDR3 nucleotides: TGCGCCAGCAGCCAAACACCCTTAGCGGGGGGACGGGGGGAGCAGTACTTC.

This chain uses TRBV19 with TRBJ1-5; TRBD1 matches at 7 bases. The ends lost 6 bases at V and 6 bases at J; junction bases unmatched: 8. CDR3 size: 14 residues. Germline loops: CDR1 LNHDA, CDR2 SQIVND (reference sequence). The CDR3 sequence is CASSRQGKSQPQHF. The DNA of the CDR3 is TGTGCCAGTAGCAGACAGGGTAAAAGTCAGCCCCAGCATTTT.

V is TRBV4-1 and J is TRBJ2-3, with D uncertain. CDR3 length: 14 residues. The germline V gene has CDR1 MGHRA and CDR2 YSYEKL. The germline V and J ends were trimmed by 3 bases and 3 bases, with 10 bases remaining between them. CDR3 coding DNA: TGCGCCAGCAGCCAGAACCTAGGAACAGATACGCAGTATTTT. Residues: CASSQNLGTDTQYF.

The chain has TRBV10-3 and TRBJ1-1; no reliable D call. The germline CDR1 and CDR2 sequences are ENHRY and SYGVKD. Trimming took 7 bases from V and 1 from J, leaving 10 bases between them. The CDR3 contains 13 residues. CDR3 protein: CAINNPGNTEAFF. The CDR3 DNA reads TGTGCCATCAACAACCCGGGGAACACTGAAGCTTTCTTT.

This sequence joins TRBV29-1 and TRBJ2-5; D is perhaps TRBD2 (5 bases). CDR1 and CDR2 (germline): SQVTM, ANQGSEA. The CDR3 extends over 14 amino acids. V lost 7 bases and J lost 5, with 20 bases in between. CDR3 sequence (DNA): TGCAGCGCGCGCCGTCTACTAGTGATGGAGACCCAGTACTTC. This sequence encodes CSARRLLVMETQYF. Based on the CDR3 plus reference TRBV29-1 and TRBJ2-5, the full variable domain is SAVISQKPSRDICQRGTSLTIQCQVDSQVTMMFWYRQQPGQSLTLIATANQGSEATYESGFVIDKFPISRPNLTFSTLTVSNMSPEDSSIYLCSARRLLVMETQYFGPGTRLLVL.

The chain employs TRBV3-1 (or the pseudogene TRBV3-2) and TRBJ1-2, with no clear D. The CDR3 has 13 residues. Germline loops: CDR1 LGHDT, CDR2 YNNKEL (reference sequence). Between the trimmed V and J ends, which lost 4 bases and 8 bases, there was a span of 14 bases. The chain's CDR3 is CASSRADHRGYTF. The CDR3 DNA reads as TGTGCCAGCAGCCGCGCCGATCACCGAGGCTACACCTTC.

The V gene is TRBV29-1, the J gene TRBJ1-2; D gene ambiguous. The length of the CDR3 is 11 residues. Germline-derived CDR1 and CDR2 are SQVTM and ANQGSEA. The V end was cut by 7 bases, the J end by 8 bases, with 14 bases between. DNA of the CDR3: TGCAGCGCCTCGGGTGATGTCGGCTACACCTTC. Translation gives CSASGDVGYTF.

This chain uses TRBV12-5 with TRBJ1-2; 7 positions match TRBD1. Germline CDR1 reads LGHNT; CDR2 reads FRNRAP. This CDR3 is 14 amino acids long. The junction had 3 bases not matched to a gene; V was cut back by 5 bases and J by 0 bases. The CDR3 sequence: CASGTGTANYGYTF. As DNA, the CDR3 is TGTGCTAGTGGTACCGGGACAGCTAACTATGGCTACACCTTC. The whole variable domain, remainder taken from reference TRBV12-5 and TRBJ1-2, is DARVTQTPRHKVTEMGQEVTMRCQPILGHNTVFWYRQTMMQGLELLAYFRNRAPLDDSGMPKDRFSAEMPDATLATLKIQPSEPRDSAVYFCASGTGTANYGYTFGSGTRLTVV.

The CDR3 DNA follows: TGCGCCAGCAGCTCCTTGACCCGAGGGCGAGATGAGCAGTTCTTC. It encodes CASSSLTRGRDEQFF. This chain uses TRBV5-1 with TRBJ2-1; TRBD2 might be the D (5 bases). CDR1 and CDR2 from the germline V gene are SGHRS and YFSETQ. V gave up 3 bases and J gave up 8 bases, with 18 bases separating them. This CDR3 region has 15 residues. Supplemented by reference TRBV5-1 and TRBJ2-1, the full variable domain reads KAGVTQTPRYLIKTRGQQVTLSCSPISGHRSVSWYQQTPGQGLQFLFEYFSETQRNKGNFPGRFSGRQFSNSRSEMNVSTLELGDSALYLCASSSLTRGRDEQFFGPGTRLTVL.

This clone has only one observation. This chain uses TRBV6-1 with TRBJ2-7; D is possibly TRBD1 (5 bases). Germline V gene sequence: CDR1 MNHNS, CDR2 SASEGT. This CDR3 has 15 amino acids. V gave up 3 bases and J gave up 0 bases, with 12 bases separating them. CDR3: CASSEQGYGSYEQYF. The CDR3 DNA sequence: TGTGCCAGCAGTGAGCAGGGTTACGGCTCCTACGAGCAGTACTTC.

This chain joins TRBV24-1 and TRBJ1-5, with TRBD1 matching 7 bases. CDR1 is KGHDR and CDR2 is SFDVKD in the germline V gene. This CDR3 region has 13 residues. Trimming took 8 bases from V and 2 from J; bases not matched to a gene: 2. The CDR3 DNA sequence: TGTGCCACCACCCAGGGGGGCAATCAGCCCCAGCATTTT. Its protein is CATTQGGNQPQHF.

This clone showed up just once. The chain recombines TRBV27 with TRBJ1-2; D perhaps matches TRBD1 (5 bases). The germline V and J ends were trimmed by 6 bases and 5 bases, with 19 bases remaining between them. Germline assignment: CDR1 MNHEY and CDR2 SMNVEV (reference sequence). The CDR3 sequence is 15 residues long. CDR3 region: CASSLTGSLGYGYTF. The CDR3 nucleotides read TGTGCCAGCAGCCTCACAGGATCCCTGGGGTATGGCTACACCTTC.

The chain has TRBV5-1 and TRBJ1-5, with D possibly matching TRBD1 (6 bases). V was trimmed by 3 bases and J by 2 bases, leaving 12 bases between them. The CDR3 has 15 residues. The germline V gene encodes CDR1 SGHRS and CDR2 YFSETQ. This CDR3 is CASSWGGTGNQPQHF. In DNA form, the CDR3 reads TGCGCCAGCAGCTGGGGGGGCACGGGCAATCAGCCCCAGCATTTT.

V usage is TRBV7-8 and J usage is TRBJ1-5; possibly TRBD1 for D (6 bases). Trimming removed 3 bases from V and 0 bases from J, with 15 bases in between. The CDR3 sequence is 17 residues long. Per germline, CDR1 SGHVS and CDR2 FQNEAQ. CDR3 residues: CASSLANQGFSNQPQHF. CDR3 DNA: TGTGCCAGCAGCTTGGCTAATCAGGGGTTTAGCAATCAGCCCCAGCATTTT.

The V gene is TRBV11-2, the J gene TRBJ1-5, with 9 positions matching TRBD1. This CDR3 has 15 residues. V was clipped by 6 bases and J by 1 base; unmatched bases: 4. Germline CDR1 SGHAT, CDR2 FQNNGV. The CDR3 region has the DNA TGTGCCAGCAGTCCCGACAGGGGGAGCAATCAGCCCCAGCATTTT. Translated: CASSPDRGSNQPQHF.

This chain joins TRBV7-9 and TRBJ2-5; D gene uncertain. The V gene lost 1 base and the J gene lost 7 bases, with 10 bases spanning the gap. Per the germline V gene, CDR1 is SEHNR and CDR2 is FQNEAQ (reference sequence). The CDR3 runs 13 residues. CDR3 protein: CASSLDATPTQYF. The CDR3 DNA is TGTGCCAGCAGCTTAGACGCGACTCCGACCCAGTACTTC.

The gene calls are TRBV30 and TRBJ1-1, with D possibly matching TRBD1 (6 bases). The CDR3 contains 11 residues. V lost 3 bases to trimming and J lost 9 bases, with 11 bases between them. Germline V gives CDR1 GTSNPN, CDR2 SVGIG (reference sequence). CDR3 sequence reads: CAWRDSTQAFF. The CDR3 region has the DNA TGTGCCTGGAGGGACAGTACCCAAGCTTTCTTT.

This clone was recorded once. The chain recombines TRBV5-1 with TRBJ2-2; TRBD2 is a possible D gene (5 bases). The germline V gene encodes CDR1 SGHRS and CDR2 YFSETQ. This CDR3 contains 16 residues. The V gene lost 0 bases and the J gene lost 7 bases, with 16 bases spanning the gap. For the CDR3, the DNA is TGCGCCAGCAGCTTGGAGGCATCCCTCGGGATCGGGGAGCTGTTTTTT. It translates to CASSLEASLGIGELFF.

The CDR3 DNA is TGTGCCATCAGTGAGGTGGGACAGGGGAAAGCGAACACCGGGGAGCTGTTTTTT. Translated: CAISEVGQGKANTGELFF. J is TRBJ2-2 and V is TRBV10-3, with 10 bases matching TRBD1. V lost 2 bases to trimming and J lost 0 bases; unmatched junction nucleotides: 6. The CDR3 is made up of 18 amino acids. CDR1 ENHRY and CDR2 SYGVKD come from the germline V gene.

The chain carries TRBV27 and TRBJ2-2, with 7 bases that match TRBD2. CDR3 length equals 16 residues. CDR1 and CDR2 (germline): MNHEY, SMNVEV (reference sequence). Losses at the gene ends were 6 bases for V and 4 bases for J; bases not matched to a gene: 11. CDR3 residues: CASSQLAPPLTGELFF. The CDR3 DNA reads TGTGCCAGCAGCCAACTAGCGCCGCCGCTCACCGGGGAGCTGTTTTTT.

The DNA of the CDR3 is TGCGCCAGCAGCTCAAGTGGGGCCAGGGTGATTCCCCAAGAGACCCAGTACTTC. Translated, it gives CASSSSGARVIPQETQYF. The rearrangement joins TRBV5-1 to TRBJ2-5, with D maybe TRBD1 (5 bases). Trimming left V 3 bases short and J 1 base short, with 22 bases between. The CDR3 spans 18 residues. Germline assignment: CDR1 SGHRS and CDR2 YFSETQ.

The chain has TRBV11-2 and TRBJ2-7, with D maybe TRBD1 (6 bases). CDR3 length equals 17 residues. V dropped 1 base and J dropped 3 bases, with 19 bases sitting between them. Looked up from germline, CDR1 is SGHAT and CDR2 is FQNNGV. The CDR3 sequence is CASSLVGAGVKNYEQYF. The CDR3 coding sequence is TGTGCCAGCAGCTTAGTGGGGGCAGGGGTAAAAAACTACGAGCAGTACTTC.

The V and J genes are TRBV5-1 and TRBJ2-2, with D maybe TRBD2 (5 bases). Germline values: CDR1 SGHRS, CDR2 YFSETQ. The ends were cut back, 4 bases at V and 0 bases at J, with 10 bases in the middle. This CDR3 has 15 amino acids. The DNA of the CDR3 is TGCGCCAGCAGCGGCGGACTCACGAACACCGGGGAGCTGTTTTTT. Translating it yields CASSGGLTNTGELFF.

The CDR3 sequence: CASNSPVGDGYTF. The DNA of the CDR3 is TGTGCCAGCAACTCCCCAGTCGGGGATGGCTACACCTTC. The genes are TRBV5-6 and TRBJ1-2, with D unclear. This CDR3 is built from 13 residues. V shed 6 bases and J shed 6 bases, with 15 bases lying between them. CDR1 and CDR2 (germline): SGHDT, YYEEEE. The full variable domain, in which reference TRBV5-6 and TRBJ1-2 provide the parts outside the CDR3, is DAGVTQSPTHLIKTRGQQVTLRCSPKSGHDTVSWYQQALGQGPQFIFQYYEEEERQRGNFPDRFSGHQFPNYSSELNVNALLLGDSALYLCASNSPVGDGYTFGSGTRLTVV.